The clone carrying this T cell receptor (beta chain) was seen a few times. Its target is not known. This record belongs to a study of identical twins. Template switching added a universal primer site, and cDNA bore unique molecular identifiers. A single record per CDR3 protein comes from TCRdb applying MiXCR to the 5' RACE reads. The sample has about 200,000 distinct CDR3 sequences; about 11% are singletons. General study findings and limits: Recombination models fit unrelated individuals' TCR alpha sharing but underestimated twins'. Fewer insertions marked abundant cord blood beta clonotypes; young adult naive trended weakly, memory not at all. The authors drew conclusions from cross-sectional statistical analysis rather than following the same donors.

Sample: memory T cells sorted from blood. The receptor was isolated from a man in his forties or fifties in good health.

This chain's CDR3 is CASRPGLAGRTDTQYF. In DNA, the CDR3 is TGTGCCAGCAGGCCGGGACTAGCGGGGCGCACAGATACGCAGTATTTT. The rearrangement joins TRBV12-3 or TRBV12-4 to TRBJ2-3, with 13 bases lining up with TRBD2. V lost 6 bases and J lost 1; bases outside the gene matches: 4. The CDR3 runs to 16 residues.